Each of the 24 T cell receptor beta chains below was sequenced from the same sample in a study of OX40 agonist ivuxolimab in advanced cancers. Method: immunoSEQ multiplex PCR; TCRdb's copy keeps in-frame clones and lacks some. Of approximately 80,000 clones listed, roughly nine tenths were seen once; the top ten hold roughly 0.18%. This material consisted of CD4+ or CD8+ T cells sorted from blood, taken in a trial of the OX40 agonist ivuxolimab. The source is an adult with an advanced solid tumor such as melanoma, head and neck, liver or kidney cancer.

The chain combines TRBV6-1 with TRBJ2-7; D may match TRBD1 or TRBD2 (5 bases each). The ends were cut back, 3 bases at V and 0 bases at J, with 9 bases in the middle. Germline CDR1 MNHNS, CDR2 SASEGT. CDR3 length: 14 residues. The CDR3: CASSERGPSYEQYF. The CDR3, as DNA: TGTGCCAGCAGTGAGAGGGGACCCTCCTACGAGCAGTACTTC.

This sequence joins TRBV21-1 and TRBJ1-1. TRBV21-1 is assigned pseudogene status. The CDR3 consists of 14 residues. The CDR3 coding sequence is TGTGCCAGCAGCATCTCTTCATGGAACACTGAAGCTTTCTTT. This codes for CASSISSWNTEAFF.

The CDR3 region has the DNA TGTGCCAGCAGCCCCGGCCGGGGGAACTATGGCTACACCTTC. It is translated as CASSPGRGNYGYTF. The chain combines TRBV5-6 with TRBJ1-2; a possible D gene is TRBD1 (5 bases). The CDR3 is 14 amino acids. The V gene lost 4 bases and the J gene lost 2 bases, with 12 bases spanning the gap. Per the germline V gene, CDR1 is SGHDT and CDR2 is YYEEEE.

The CDR3 protein is CASSRTGPSYTF. The CDR3 DNA is TGTGCCAGCAGCAGGACAGGGCCAAGCTACACCTTC. The genes are TRBV5-6 and TRBJ1-2, with 8 bases that match TRBD1. V lost 4 bases to trimming and J lost 9 bases; unmatched junction nucleotides: 5. The CDR3 runs to 12 residues. From germline, CDR1 is SGHDT and CDR2 YYEEEE. Combining the CDR3 with reference TRBV5-6 and TRBJ1-2 gives the whole variable domain DAGVTQSPTHLIKTRGQQVTLRCSPKSGHDTVSWYQQALGQGPQFIFQYYEEEERQRGNFPDRFSGHQFPNYSSELNVNALLLGDSALYLCASSRTGPSYTFGSGTRLTVV.

The V call is TRBV6-5, the J call TRBJ2-1; TRBD2 aligns across 8 bases. CDR3 length: 15 amino acids. With V trimmed by 8 bases and J by 7 bases, 13 bases remained unmatched. CDR1 and CDR2 (germline): MNHEY, SVGAGI. CDR3 coding DNA: TGTGCCAGCGGAACGGGGGGACTAGTTGTGAATGAGCAGTTCTTC. Protein sequence: CASGTGGLVVNEQFF.

The chain is built from TRBV19 and TRBJ2-1, with D possibly matching TRBD1 (5 bases). Germline CDR1 LNHDA, CDR2 SQIVND (reference sequence). The CDR3 has 14 amino acids. Trimming cost V 5 bases and J 6 bases, with 14 bases left between them. In DNA, the CDR3 is TGTGCCAGTAGTCTCAGGTGGCAGGGCAATGAGCAGTTCTTC. Translating it yields CASSLRWQGNEQFF.

The chain combines TRBV1 with TRBJ2-3; TRBD2 reflects the table's D call only, with no check against the DNA. TRBV1 is marked as a pseudogene. The length of the CDR3 is 18 residues. The CDR3 reads CTSSLPQAGGLRTDTQYF. The CDR3 DNA reads TGCACCAGCAGCCTTCCCCAAGCGGGGGGGCTGCGCACAGATACGCAGTATTTT.

This clone was seen a few times. This chain uses TRBV30 with TRBJ1-1, with 9 positions matching TRBD1. V lost 5 bases, J lost 3 bases, and 4 bases stayed unmatched. CDR1 and CDR2 (germline): GTSNPN, SVGIG (reference sequence). The CDR3 covers 13 residues. The CDR3 here is CAWRDRVDTEAFF. The DNA of the CDR3 is TGTGCCTGGCGGGACAGGGTCGACACTGAAGCTTTCTTT.

This chain links TRBV6-6 with TRBJ1-5; D remains ambiguous. CDR3 length: 14 residues. Germline CDR1 is MNHNY and CDR2 is SVGAGI (reference sequence). Trimming pared 6 bases from V and 0 bases from J, leaving 9 bases between. In DNA form, the CDR3 reads TGTGCCAGCAGCGACGGATATAGCAATCAGCCCCAGCATTTT. Its protein product is CASSDGYSNQPQHF.

The J gene is TRBJ2-7, the V gene TRBV19; D may correspond to TRBD1 or TRBD2 (5 bases each). V was shortened by 8 bases and J by 1 base, with 12 bases between the two germline ends. The CDR3 has 13 residues. Germline CDR1 and CDR2: LNHDA and SQIVND (reference sequence). DNA of the CDR3: TGTGCCAGTTCTTGGGACCAATCCTACGAGCAGTACTTC. Translating gives CASSWDQSYEQYF.

The chain combines TRBV27 with TRBJ2-2; the D is unclear. This CDR3 has 14 amino acids. Germline lookup yields CDR1 MNHEY and CDR2 SMNVEV (reference sequence). Trimming took off 6 bases at V and 0 bases at J, with 8 bases between the two ends. DNA for the CDR3: TGTGCCAGCAGGAGGAACGCGAACACCGGGGAGCTGTTTTTT. It encodes CASRRNANTGELFF.

This clone was picked up one time. CDR3: CASRAPGLGAETQYF. CDR3 sequence (DNA): TGTGCCAGCAGGGCGCCCGGACTAGGGGCTGAGACCCAGTACTTC. The rearrangement joins TRBV11-2 to TRBJ2-5; 7 bases match TRBD2. This CDR3 comprises 15 residues. The germline gives CDR1 SGHAT, CDR2 FQNNGV. V was clipped by 6 bases and J by 5 bases; unmatched bases: 12. The variable domain in full, completed from reference TRBV11-2 and TRBJ2-5, reads EAGVAQSPRYKIIEKRQSVAFWCNPISGHATLYWYQQILGQGPKLLIQFQNNGVVDDSQLPKDRFSAERLKGVDSTLKIQPAKLEDSAVYLCASRAPGLGAETQYFGPGTRLLVL.

The chain employs TRBV6-6 and TRBJ1-1; D unclear. Germline values: CDR1 MNHNY, CDR2 SVGAGI (reference sequence). This CDR3 has 11 amino acids. Trimming pared 4 bases from V and 8 bases from J, leaving 8 bases between. The CDR3 is CASSSPREAFF. The CDR3 nucleotides read TGTGCCAGCAGTTCCCCGCGGGAAGCTTTCTTT.

This clone turned up a few times. J is TRBJ2-7 and V is TRBV2; D may match TRBD1 or TRBD2 (5 bases each). This CDR3 spans 12 amino acids. V shed 8 bases and J shed 5 bases, with 13 bases lying between them. Germline V gene sequence: CDR1 SNHLY, CDR2 FYNNEI. The CDR3 coding sequence is TGTGCCAGCTGCCGTCGGGGCGACGAGCAGTACTTC. This gives the protein CASCRRGDEQYF.

This clone has just one count. This sequence joins TRBV6-6 and TRBJ2-2; D unresolved. Germline V gene lookup returns CDR1 MNHNY and CDR2 SVGAGI (reference sequence). The CDR3 runs to 13 residues. Trimming pared 3 bases from V and 4 bases from J, leaving 6 bases between. The CDR3: CASSYAGTGELFF. The CDR3 region has the DNA TGTGCCAGCAGTTATGCAGGCACCGGGGAGCTGTTTTTT.

This chain connects TRBV7-9 to TRBJ2-1; either TRBD1 or TRBD2 may supply D (9 bases each). CDR3 size: 16 residues. Germline V CDR1 and CDR2: SEHNR, FQNEAQ (reference sequence). V was pared by 5 bases and J by 5 bases, with 19 bases between. CDR3: CASSRSSGTGNNEQFF. CDR3 sequence (DNA): TGTGCCAGCAGCCGATCTAGCGGGACAGGGAACAATGAGCAGTTCTTC.

In regard to this clone: The junction and the germline gene differ at one end; a read error may be behind it. The sample has other DNA sequences that encode this CDR3 too. The chain is built from TRBV6-1 and TRBJ2-2; TRBD1 agrees at 10 bases. The CDR3 consists of 15 residues. Germline V gives CDR1 MNHNS, CDR2 SASEGT. CDR3 DNA: TGTGCCAGCAGGTGGGGACAGGGGAACACCGGAGAGCTGTTTTTT. It yields the protein CASRWGQGNTGELFF.

This chain connects TRBV5-1 to TRBJ2-5, with a weak D call TRBD1 (6 bases). Trimming left V 4 bases short and J 1 base short, with 11 bases between. From germline, CDR1 is SGHRS and CDR2 YFSETQ. The CDR3 contains 14 residues. CDR3: CASSTGTPQETQYF. CDR3 DNA sequence: TGCGCCAGCAGCACCGGGACACCCCAAGAGACCCAGTACTTC.

This rearrangement joins TRBV6-4 to TRBJ1-6; the match to TRBD1 covers 10 bases. The CDR3 has 15 amino acids. Germline lookup yields CDR1 MRHNA and CDR2 SNTAGT. Trimming cost V 2 bases and J 6 bases; bases outside gene matches: 1. CDR3: CASSDGTGVNSPLHF. DNA for the CDR3: TGTGCCAGCAGTGACGGGACAGGGGTTAATTCACCCCTCCACTTT.

The J gene is TRBJ1-6, the V gene TRBV10-2; D unclear. V dropped 8 bases and J dropped 11 bases, with 10 bases sitting between them. The CDR3 contains 11 residues. The germline V gene has CDR1 WSHSY and CDR2 SAAADI. CDR3 sequence reads: CASSSFAPLHF. In DNA form, the CDR3 reads TGCGCCAGCTCCAGCTTCGCACCCCTCCACTTT.

J is TRBJ1-2 and V is TRBV15; D might be TRBD1 (6 bases). The germline V and J ends were trimmed by 0 bases and 4 bases, with 12 bases remaining between them. This CDR3 has 15 amino acids. CDR1 LNHNV and CDR2 YYDKDF come from the germline V gene (reference sequence). CDR3 DNA: TGTGCCACCAGCAGAGAAAGGGGGAGAAGCTATGGCTACACCTTC. Translated, it gives CATSRERGRSYGYTF.

The chain carries TRBV5-1 and TRBJ1-1; possibly TRBD1 for D (6 bases). Trimming shortened V by 0 bases and J by 0 bases, and 9 bases separated the two germline ends. Germline V gene lookup returns CDR1 SGHRS and CDR2 YFSETQ. This CDR3 has 15 residues. CDR3 sequence reads: CASSLVAGVNTEAFF. The CDR3, as DNA: TGCGCCAGCAGCTTGGTGGCAGGGGTGAACACTGAAGCTTTCTTT.

The chain links TRBV7-9 to TRBJ2-1, with unresolved D. CDR3 length equals 12 residues. Germline lookup yields CDR1 SEHNR and CDR2 FQNEAQ (reference sequence). Trimming shortened V by 5 bases and J by 7 bases, and 9 bases separated the two germline ends. The CDR3 protein is CASSRQGNEQFF. The CDR3, as DNA: TGTGCCAGCAGCCGACAAGGGAATGAGCAGTTCTTC.

The chain combines TRBV5-6 with TRBJ2-7; D is possibly TRBD2 (6 bases). Germline CDR1 is SGHDT and CDR2 is YYEEEE. Trimming took 2 bases from V and 2 from J, leaving 14 bases between them. This CDR3 has 15 amino acids. CDR3 nucleotide sequence: TGTGCCAGCAGCTTCCCCGGGAGAGGGACCTACGAGCAGTACTTC. It specifies CASSFPGRGTYEQYF.